The 15 T cell receptor beta chains listed next were all sequenced from one sample in a study of cytomegalovirus exposure and HLA in healthy donors. The study ran its PCR with 60 Vbeta and 13 Jbeta primers. Produced via immunoSEQ multiplex PCR; TCRdb's table is partial and in-frame only. The table has about 85,000 clones, around 80% seen once; the top ten hold around 25%. Sequencing was carried out using PBMCs. Receptors were obtained from a woman in her forties or fifties in good health and CMV-seropositive.

The chain couples TRBV30 to TRBJ1-4; possible D gene TRBD1, 6 bases. Germline CDR1 and CDR2: GTSNPN and SVGIG (reference sequence). V lost 5 bases, J lost 8 bases, and 15 bases lay in between. The CDR3 covers 13 residues. Here the CDR3 reads CAWRQGSSEKLFF. The CDR3 coding sequence is TGTGCCTGGCGTCAGGGGTCGAGCGAAAAACTGTTTTTT.

As to this clone: Mismatch with germline at one junction end may stem from a read error. The J gene is TRBJ1-5, the V gene TRBV7-9; D gene unclear. CDR3 length equals 12 residues. CDR1 is SEHNR and CDR2 is FQNEAQ in the germline V gene (reference sequence). CDR3 protein: CSSSLGDQPQHF. CDR3 coding DNA: TGTTCCAGCAGCTTGGGCGATCAGCCCCAGCATTTT.

The chain joins TRBV7-8 to TRBJ1-5; 10 bases fit TRBD1. This CDR3 has 16 amino acids. V trimming: 2 bases; J trimming: 1 base; junction bases outside the gene matches: 2. The germline CDR1 and CDR2 sequences are SGHVS and FQNEAQ. The CDR3 sequence is CASSLRDRGSNQPQHF. The CDR3 nucleotides read TGTGCCAGCAGCTTACGGGACAGGGGAAGCAATCAGCCCCAGCATTTT.

This clone has a handful of counts. In nucleotides, the CDR3 is TGTGCCAGCAGACAGGGACAGGGGATAAGAGCTTTCTTT. Encoded protein: CASRQGQGIRAFF. The chain has TRBV11-2 and TRBJ1-1; TRBD1 matches at 10 bases. There are 13 residues in the CDR3. Per the germline V gene, CDR1 is SGHAT and CDR2 is FQNNGV. J was trimmed by 10 bases and V by 6 bases; bases with no gene match: 8. Supplemented by reference TRBV11-2 and TRBJ1-1, the full variable domain reads EAGVAQSPRYKIIEKRQSVAFWCNPISGHATLYWYQQILGQGPKLLIQFQNNGVVDDSQLPKDRFSAERLKGVDSTLKIQPAKLEDSAVYLCASRQGQGIRAFFGQGTRLTVV.

The chain links TRBV5-1 to TRBJ2-5; 12 positions agree with TRBD1. The ends lost 5 bases at V and 4 bases at J; junction bases unmatched: 6. The germline V gene has CDR1 SGHRS and CDR2 YFSETQ. The CDR3 length is 15 residues. The CDR3 DNA sequence: TGCGCCAGCAGTTCGGGACAGGGGGCGGGAGAGACCCAGTACTTC. Translated: CASSSGQGAGETQYF.

The rearrangement links TRBV5-1 to TRBJ2-3; 10 bases agree with TRBD1. CDR3 length equals 14 residues. Trimming at V came to 7 bases and at J to 0 bases, leaving 2 bases not matched to a gene. From germline, CDR1 is SGHRS and CDR2 YFSETQ. The chain's CDR3 is CASRQGASTDTQYF. CDR3 DNA: TGCGCCAGCCGACAGGGGGCTAGCACAGATACGCAGTATTTT.

This clone turned up a few times. The chain joins TRBV2 to TRBJ2-1; 13 bases match TRBD2. CDR3 length: 16 amino acids. Germline loops: CDR1 SNHLY, CDR2 FYNNEI. Trimming at V came to 5 bases and at J to 10 bases, leaving 11 bases not matched to a gene. This chain's CDR3 is CASSSLLAGGLREQFF. The CDR3 region has the DNA TGTGCCAGCAGTAGTCTACTAGCGGGAGGGCTTCGAGAGCAGTTCTTC.

The chain uses TRBV11-2 and TRBJ2-7, with 8 bases matching TRBD1. Trimming cost V 3 bases and J 1 base; bases outside gene matches: 2. Germline V lookup: CDR1 SGHAT, CDR2 FQNNGV. CDR3 length: 14 residues. CDR3 in DNA: TGTGCCAGCAGCTTCCGACAGGGGTCCTACGAGCAGTACTTC. Translated, it gives CASSFRQGSYEQYF.

This clone was recorded a few times. The V call is TRBV11-2, the J call TRBJ2-7; 7 bases line up with TRBD2. With 0 bases clipped from V and 1 base from J, the junction kept 3 bases outside the gene matches. In germline, CDR1 is SGHAT, CDR2 FQNNGV. The CDR3 is 15 amino acids. For the CDR3, the DNA is TGTGCCAGCAGCTTAGAACTAGCGAGTTCCTACGAGCAGTACTTC. Its protein is CASSLELASSYEQYF.

The J gene is TRBJ1-3, the V gene TRBV9; tentative D call: TRBD1 (6 bases). Trimming stripped 1 base from V and 0 bases from J, with 14 bases between. Per the germline V gene, CDR1 is SGDLS and CDR2 is YYNGEE. This CDR3 spans 17 amino acids. The CDR3 region has the DNA TGTGCCAGCAGCGTAAGTGGGGGCCCAAGCTCTGGAAACACCATATATTTT. Residues: CASSVSGGPSSGNTIYF.

The chain combines TRBV9 with TRBJ1-6; maybe TRBD1 (6 bases). Germline assignment: CDR1 SGDLS and CDR2 YYNGEE. This CDR3 has 16 amino acids. Trimming stripped 6 bases from V and 7 bases from J, with 20 bases between. Written as DNA, the CDR3 is TGTGCCAGCACCATCGGGCAGGAAGGGGGAAATTCACCCCTCCACTTT. Its translation: CASTIGQEGGNSPLHF.

This chain joins TRBV5-6 and TRBJ2-2; the D gene is possibly TRBD1 (7 bases). Looked up from germline, CDR1 is SGHDT and CDR2 is YYEEEE. CDR3 length: 16 residues. V lost 4 bases to trimming and J lost 3 bases, with 16 bases between them. CDR3 protein: CASSLLRGEYTGELFF. The CDR3 nucleotides are TGTGCCAGCAGCCTGCTCAGGGGGGAGTACACCGGGGAGCTGTTTTTT.

CDR3 in DNA: TGTGCCAGCTCACCACCGTCCCGCGACGAGCAGTACTTC. Amino acids: CASSPPSRDEQYF. This chain links TRBV18 with TRBJ2-7; D gene uncertain. The CDR3 runs 13 residues. Germline CDR1 and CDR2: KGHSH and LQKENI. V was cut by 0 bases and J by 5 bases, with 8 bases left in between.

The chain has TRBV6-1 and TRBJ1-3, with 7 nucleotides matching TRBD1. The germline V gene encodes CDR1 MNHNS and CDR2 SASEGT. The CDR3 is 14 residues long. Trimming took 4 bases from V and 4 from J; bases not matched to a gene: 4. The CDR3 DNA reads as TGTGCCAGCAGTGCCGGGACAGCCGGAAACACCATATATTTT. Translating it yields CASSAGTAGNTIYF.

This chain connects TRBV2 to TRBJ2-5, with D hard to call. This CDR3 contains 11 residues. In germline, CDR1 is SNHLY, CDR2 FYNNEI. V was pared by 8 bases and J by 4 bases, with 8 bases between. The chain's CDR3 is CASRPLETQYF. DNA for the CDR3: TGTGCCAGCCGTCCACTAGAGACCCAGTACTTC. The full variable domain, in which reference TRBV2 and TRBJ2-5 provide the parts outside the CDR3, is EPEVTQTPSHQVTQMGQEVILRCVPISNHLYFYWYRQILGQKVEFLVSFYNNEISEKSEIFDDQFSVERPDGSNFTLKIRSTKLEDSAMYFCASRPLETQYFGPGTRLLVL.